This T cell receptor (beta chain) emerged from a study of blood T cell repertoires in COVID-19. CDR1 is LGHDT and CDR2 is YNNKEL in the germline V gene (reference sequence). Trimming left V 4 bases short and J 4 bases short, with 10 bases between. The CDR3 loop spans 14 amino acids. Sequencing was performed with immunoSEQ multiplex PCR; in TCRdb, only in-frame clones are kept and a portion is missing. The sample lists around 260,000 clones, more than 85% occurring once. The rearrangement links TRBV3-1 (or the pseudogene TRBV3-2) to TRBJ2-2, with a possible D match to TRBD2 (5 bases). The origin of this receptor is a man aged 18 to 35 with active or convalescent COVID-19. Sequencing input: peripheral blood. In DNA, the CDR3 is TGTGCCAGCAGCCTGACGGGGAGCACCGGGGAGCTGTTTTTT. It translates to CASSLTGSTGELFF.